This T cell receptor (beta chain) was sequenced for a study of beta chain features in type 1 diabetes. Study-wide background: Investigators examined under 140 million sorted cells across all samples.

This CDR3 contains 14 residues. The germline V gene has CDR1 KGHSH and CDR2 LQKENI. The ends lost 0 bases at V and 7 bases at J; junction bases unmatched: 2. All of the isolated RNA was reverse transcribed, so expressed TCRB transcripts were sequenced. Profiling relied on immunoSEQ multiplex PCR, and the TCRdb table lists in-frame clones only, not all of them. Altogether some 410,000 clones are present, over 9.5% being singletons, with the ten largest covering 0.045% to 0.06%. Study-wide results and caveats: Individuals with type 1 diabetes displayed fewer insertions and more deletions at VDJ junctions. In the patient group, naive, central memory and Treg TCRB repertoires seemed more alike than in the healthy donor group.

Regarding this clone: Its antigen remains unidentified.

This TCR was recovered from a woman between 18 and 30 years old in good health. V is TRBV18 and J is TRBJ2-1; 8 nucleotides line up with TRBD2. The sample was naive CD4+ T cells from blood. Here the CDR3 reads CASSPPGLGNEQFF. In nucleotides, the CDR3 is TGTGCCAGCTCACCACCGGGACTAGGGAATGAGCAGTTCTTC.